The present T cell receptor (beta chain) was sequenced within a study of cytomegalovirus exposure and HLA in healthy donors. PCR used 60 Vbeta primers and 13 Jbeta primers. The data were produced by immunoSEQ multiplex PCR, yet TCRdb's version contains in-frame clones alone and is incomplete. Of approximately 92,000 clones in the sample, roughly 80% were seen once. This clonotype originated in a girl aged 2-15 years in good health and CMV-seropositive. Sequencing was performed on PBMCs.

The CDR3 here is CASSPRWSGLSKIYGYTF. The DNA for the CDR3 is TGTGCCAGCAGCCCCCGGTGGTCAGGGCTATCGAAAATCTATGGCTACACCTTC. The V gene is TRBV28, the J gene TRBJ1-2; perhaps TRBD1 as D (5 bases). The V and J ends lost 6 bases and 4 bases respectively, with 27 bases between them. This CDR3 has 18 residues. Germline V gene lookup returns CDR1 MDHEN and CDR2 SYDVKM.